This passage covers 17 T cell receptor beta chains from one sample sequenced in a study of blood T cell repertoires in COVID-19. Only in-frame clones appear in the TCRdb table, and some are missing; sequencing was by immunoSEQ multiplex PCR. The data show about 110,000 clones, less than 75% seen once. Sequencing was done on a sample of peripheral blood. The receptors were gathered from a middle-aged woman with acute or convalescent COVID-19.

The V call is TRBV12-5, the J call TRBJ1-6; D may be TRBD1 (6 bases). The CDR3 is 13 amino acids. Germline lookup yields CDR1 LGHNT and CDR2 FRNRAP. Trimming pared 4 bases from V and 9 bases from J, leaving 10 bases between. CDR3 loop: CASGSVDSSPLHF. In DNA form, the CDR3 reads TGTGCTAGTGGTTCGGTGGACAGTTCACCCCTCCACTTT.

The CDR3 here is CASSLAPGNEKLFF. In DNA form, the CDR3 reads TGCGCCAGCAGCTTGGCTCCGGGTAATGAAAAACTGTTTTTT. V and J are TRBV5-1 and TRBJ1-4, with unresolved D. Germline lookup yields CDR1 SGHRS and CDR2 YFSETQ. V lost 0 bases and J 4 bases, leaving 7 bases between the germline ends. This CDR3 is built from 14 residues.

CDR3: CASSLPTGTGATHEQFF. CDR3 DNA: TGTGCCAGCAGCCTACCGACCGGGACAGGGGCTACGCATGAGCAGTTCTTC. The V call is TRBV7-9, the J call TRBJ2-1, with 10 nucleotides matching TRBD1. Germline V gene lookup returns CDR1 SEHNR and CDR2 FQNEAQ (reference sequence). The CDR3 sequence is 17 residues long. The V gene end was trimmed by 5 bases and the J gene end by 8 bases; junction bases not matched to a gene: 15.

The gene calls are TRBV28 and TRBJ1-5, with 10 nucleotides matching TRBD1. The germline gives CDR1 MDHEN, CDR2 SYDVKM. The CDR3 length is 16 residues. V shed 0 bases, J shed 2 bases, and the junction held 1 base outside the gene matches. The CDR3 DNA follows: TGTGCCAGCAGTTTATGGGGGACAGGGGGCAATCAGCCCCAGCATTTT. Its protein product is CASSLWGTGGNQPQHF.

The chain combines TRBV9 with TRBJ1-2, with D perhaps matching TRBD1 (5 bases). The CDR3 length is 15 residues. Germline assignment: CDR1 SGDLS and CDR2 YYNGEE. The V and J ends lost 0 bases and 4 bases respectively, with 13 bases between them. The CDR3 nucleotides read TGTGCCAGCAGCGTAGCGGGGGAGGCGAGCTATGGCTACACCTTC. This codes for CASSVAGEASYGYTF. The full variable domain, its missing parts supplied by reference TRBV9 and TRBJ1-2, is DSGVTQTPKHLITATGQRVTLRCSPRSGDLSVYWYQQSLDQGLQFLIQYYNGEERAKGNILERFSAQQFPDLHSELNLSSLELGDSALYFCASSVAGEASYGYTFGSGTRLTVV.

The chain combines TRBV29-1 with TRBJ2-1; unclear D gene. Trimming removed 4 bases at V and 6 bases at J, with 16 bases between. Germline V gene lookup returns CDR1 SQVTM and CDR2 ANQGSEA. The CDR3 sequence is 14 residues long. CDR3 loop: CSVVLSKVANEQFF. DNA of the CDR3: TGCAGCGTTGTCCTTAGCAAGGTGGCCAATGAGCAGTTCTTC.

The V and J genes are TRBV11-1 and TRBJ2-3; D is perhaps TRBD2 (6 bases). Germline values: CDR1 SGHAT, CDR2 FQDESV (reference sequence). This CDR3 spans 13 amino acids. The germline V and J ends were trimmed by 5 bases and 1 base, with 7 bases remaining between them. The CDR3 sequence: CASSRGGTDTQYF. In nucleotides, the CDR3 is TGTGCCAGCAGCCGCGGGGGCACAGATACGCAGTATTTT.

V and J are TRBV7-7 and TRBJ2-1; TRBD2 matches 7 bases. CDR1 SSHAT and CDR2 FNYEAQ come from the germline V gene (reference sequence). The CDR3 consists of 14 residues. J lost 9 bases, V lost 6 bases, and 11 bases had no gene match. The CDR3 nucleotides are TGTGCCAGCAGTCCCACATCGGCTAGCGGTGAGCAGTTCTTC. Translated: CASSPTSASGEQFF.

This chain uses TRBV7-6 with TRBJ2-3; 10 bases match TRBD2. Losses at the gene ends were 5 bases for V and 6 bases for J; bases not matched to a gene: 8. The CDR3 totals 15 residues. Germline-derived CDR1 and CDR2 are SGHVS and FNYEAQ. CDR3 sequence: CASSTQRGGVDTQYF. CDR3 DNA sequence: TGTGCCAGCAGCACTCAGCGGGGGGGCGTCGATACGCAGTATTTT.

This clone showed up just a few times. The V gene is TRBV27, the J gene TRBJ2-3; D ambiguous. Germline lookup yields CDR1 MNHEY and CDR2 SMNVEV (reference sequence). V was clipped by 8 bases and J by 2 bases, with 17 bases between them. The CDR3 runs to 15 residues. The CDR3 region has the DNA TGTGCCAGCCAGAACCGCACGGGTATCACAGATACGCAGTATTTT. The encoded protein is CASQNRTGITDTQYF.

The chain joins TRBV7-9 to TRBJ2-7; 7 nucleotides match TRBD2. The trim removed 5 bases at V and 1 base at J, leaving 8 bases unmatched. Germline V gene lookup returns CDR1 SEHNR and CDR2 FQNEAQ (reference sequence). The CDR3 runs 15 residues. For the CDR3, the DNA is TGTGCCAGCAGCCCCGCGGGGGACCAGTCCTACGAGCAGTACTTC. This translates into CASSPAGDQSYEQYF. Full variable domain (rest looked up from reference TRBV7-9 and TRBJ2-7): DTGVSQNPRHKITKRGQNVTFRCDPISEHNRLYWYRQTLGQGPEFLTYFQNEAQLEKSRLLSDRFSAERPKGSFSTLEIQRTEQGDSAMYLCASSPAGDQSYEQYFGPGTRLTVT.

With respect to this clone: Other DNA sequences in the sample encode the same CDR3. The rearrangement uses TRBV5-6 and TRBJ2-5; 8 positions agree with TRBD2. The trim removed 0 bases at V and 2 bases at J, leaving 6 bases unmatched. The CDR3 sequence is 16 residues long. Germline CDR1 and CDR2: SGHDT and YYEEEE. For the CDR3, the DNA is TGTGCCAGCAGCTTGGGGTTAGCGGGGTTTCAAGAGACCCAGTACTTC. Encoded protein: CASSLGLAGFQETQYF.

Worth noting for this clone: The sample contains more than one DNA sequence encoding this CDR3. V usage is TRBV5-1 and J usage is TRBJ2-3, with TRBD2 identical over 12 bases. The CDR3 spans 15 residues. The germline CDR1 and CDR2 sequences are SGHRS and YFSETQ. V was pared by 4 bases and J by 4 bases, with 4 bases of the junction left unmatched. DNA of the CDR3: TGCGCCAGCAGCCTAGCGGGGGGGCCGGCAGATACGCAGTATTTT. It codes for CASSLAGGPADTQYF.

The genes are TRBV11-2 and TRBJ2-7; TRBD1 matches at 8 bases. The CDR3 has 14 residues. The V and J ends lost 2 bases and 5 bases, in that order; junction bases with no gene match: 5. The V gene's germline CDR1 is SGHAT and CDR2 FQNNGV. CDR3 in amino acids: CASSLRQGAHEQYF. The CDR3 DNA reads as TGTGCCAGCAGCTTAAGGCAGGGGGCGCACGAGCAGTACTTC.

There are a few counts of this clone. The chain carries TRBV18 and TRBJ1-5, with D perhaps TRBD1 (5 bases). The CDR3 runs 15 residues. Between the trimmed V and J ends, which lost 3 bases and 2 bases, there was a span of 11 bases. Germline-derived CDR1 and CDR2 are KGHSH and LQKENI. CDR3 sequence (DNA): TGTGCCAGCTCACCGGACGGAGGGGGCAATCAGCCCCAGCATTTT. Its protein is CASSPDGGGNQPQHF.

The chain employs TRBV7-9 and TRBJ2-7; 8 bases align to TRBD1. V gave up 5 bases and J gave up 5 bases; unmatched junction bases: 14. The CDR3 totals 16 residues. The germline gives CDR1 SEHNR, CDR2 FQNEAQ (reference sequence). The CDR3 loop is CASSPRTAGGMNEQYF. For the CDR3, the DNA is TGTGCCAGCAGCCCCCGTACCGCAGGGGGCATGAACGAGCAGTACTTC.

The CDR3 DNA reads as TGCGCCAGCAGCTTCCAGGGGGCCGAGCAGTACTTC. This sequence encodes CASSFQGAEQYF. The V and J genes are TRBV5-1 and TRBJ2-7; TRBD1 aligns across 8 bases. With 2 bases clipped from V and 6 bases from J, the junction kept 1 base outside the gene matches. CDR1 SGHRS and CDR2 YFSETQ come from the germline V gene. The CDR3 totals 12 residues.